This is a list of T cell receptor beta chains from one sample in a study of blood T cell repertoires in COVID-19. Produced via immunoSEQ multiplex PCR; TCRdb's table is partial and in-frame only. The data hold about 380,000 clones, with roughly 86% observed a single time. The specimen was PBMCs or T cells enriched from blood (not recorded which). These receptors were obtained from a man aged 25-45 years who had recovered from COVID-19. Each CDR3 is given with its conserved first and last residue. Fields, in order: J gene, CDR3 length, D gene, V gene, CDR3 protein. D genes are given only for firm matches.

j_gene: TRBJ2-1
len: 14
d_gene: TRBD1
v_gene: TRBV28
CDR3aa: CASTNQYRGNEQFF

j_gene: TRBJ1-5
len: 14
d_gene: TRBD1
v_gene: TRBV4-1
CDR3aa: CASSPGQGNQPQHF

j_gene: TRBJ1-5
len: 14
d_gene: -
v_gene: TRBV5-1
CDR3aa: CASSPGSEGQPQHF

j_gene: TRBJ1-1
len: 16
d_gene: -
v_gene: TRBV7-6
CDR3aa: CASSSSIGGAATEAFF

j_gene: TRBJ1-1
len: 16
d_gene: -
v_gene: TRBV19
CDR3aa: CASSPDPEEGRTEAFF

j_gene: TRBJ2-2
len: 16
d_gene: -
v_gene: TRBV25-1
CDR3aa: CASVGGGGLNTGELFF

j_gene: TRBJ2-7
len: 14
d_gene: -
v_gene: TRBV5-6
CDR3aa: CASSLRGRAYEQYF

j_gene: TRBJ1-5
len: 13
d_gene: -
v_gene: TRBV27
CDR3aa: CASSRSGYQPQHF

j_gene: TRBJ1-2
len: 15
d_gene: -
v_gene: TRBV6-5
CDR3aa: CASSPRWEGLAGYTF

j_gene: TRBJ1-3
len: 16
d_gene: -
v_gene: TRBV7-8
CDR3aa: CASSLQVRSSGNTIYF

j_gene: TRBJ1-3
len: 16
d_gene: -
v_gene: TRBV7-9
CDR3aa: CASSISGTYAGNTIYF

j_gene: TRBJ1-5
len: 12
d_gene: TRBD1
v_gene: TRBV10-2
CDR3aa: CASTTGGQPQHF

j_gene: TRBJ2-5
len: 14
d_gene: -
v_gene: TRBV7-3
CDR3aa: CASSFGQSQETQYF

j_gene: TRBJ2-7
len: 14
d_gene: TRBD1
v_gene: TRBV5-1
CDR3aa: CASSDRVGTYEQYF

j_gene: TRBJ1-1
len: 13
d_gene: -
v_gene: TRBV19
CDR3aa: CASSIDGGKEAFF

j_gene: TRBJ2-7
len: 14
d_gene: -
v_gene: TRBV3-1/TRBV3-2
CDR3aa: CAISRGRIAYEQYF

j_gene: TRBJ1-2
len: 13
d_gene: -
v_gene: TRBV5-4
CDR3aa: CASSLDRGYGYTF

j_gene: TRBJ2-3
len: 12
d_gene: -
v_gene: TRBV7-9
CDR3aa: CASDSGPDTQYF

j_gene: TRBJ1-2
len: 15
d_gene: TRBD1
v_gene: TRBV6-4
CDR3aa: CASSPNRGTNYGYTF

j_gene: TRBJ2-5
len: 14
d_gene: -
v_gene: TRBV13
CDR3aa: CASSVAGDQETQYF

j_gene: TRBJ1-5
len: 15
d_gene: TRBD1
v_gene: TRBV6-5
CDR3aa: CASSYSRGPNQPQHF

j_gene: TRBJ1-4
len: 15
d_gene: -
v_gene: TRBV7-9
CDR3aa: CASSPPLGAEEKLFF

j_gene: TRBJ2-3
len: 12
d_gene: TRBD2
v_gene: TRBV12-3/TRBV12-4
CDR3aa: CASSLTGGTQYF

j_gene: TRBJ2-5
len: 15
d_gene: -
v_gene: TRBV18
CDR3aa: CASSPNPGAQETQYF

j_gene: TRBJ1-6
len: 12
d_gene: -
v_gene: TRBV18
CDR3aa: CASSPPGAPLHF

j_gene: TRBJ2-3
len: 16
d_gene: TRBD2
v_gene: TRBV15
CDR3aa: CATSLRPGGATDTQYF

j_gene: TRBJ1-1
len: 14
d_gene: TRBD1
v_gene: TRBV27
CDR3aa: CASRQGAYNTEAFF

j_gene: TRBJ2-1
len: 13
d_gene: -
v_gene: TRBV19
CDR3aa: CASSTGIYNEQFF

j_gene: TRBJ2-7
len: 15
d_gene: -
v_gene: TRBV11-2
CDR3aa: CASSLGAAPPYEQYF

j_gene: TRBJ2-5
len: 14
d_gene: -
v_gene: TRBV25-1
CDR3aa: CASSEYNGGETQYF

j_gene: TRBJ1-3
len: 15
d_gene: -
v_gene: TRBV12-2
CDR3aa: CASRLTGSSGNTIYF